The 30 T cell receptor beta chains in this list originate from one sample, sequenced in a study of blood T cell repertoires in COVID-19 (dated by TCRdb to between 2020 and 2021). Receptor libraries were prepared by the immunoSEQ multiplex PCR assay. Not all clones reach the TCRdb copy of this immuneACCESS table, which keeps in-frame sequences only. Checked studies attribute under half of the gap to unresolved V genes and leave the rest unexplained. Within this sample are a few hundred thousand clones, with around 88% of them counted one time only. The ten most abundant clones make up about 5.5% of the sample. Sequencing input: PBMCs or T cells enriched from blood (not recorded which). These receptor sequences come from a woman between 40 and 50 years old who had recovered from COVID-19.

CDR3 in DNA: TGTGCCAGCAGCTTAGACAGGGGTGGGAGGGCCAAAAACATTCAGTACTTC. Translating it yields CASSLDRGGRAKNIQYF. The V gene is TRBV7-2, the J gene TRBJ2-4; D is perhaps TRBD1 (7 bases). The length of the CDR3 is 17 residues. Germline CDR1 SGHTA, CDR2 FQGNSA. The V end lost 1 base, the J end lost 1 base, and 14 bases lay between the germline ends.

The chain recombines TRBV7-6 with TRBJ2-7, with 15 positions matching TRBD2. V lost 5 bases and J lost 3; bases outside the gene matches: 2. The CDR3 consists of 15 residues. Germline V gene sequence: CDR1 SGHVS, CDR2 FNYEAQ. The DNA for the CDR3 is TGTGCCAGCAGCGGACTAGCGGGAGGGGTCTACGAGCAGTACTTC. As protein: CASSGLAGGVYEQYF.

The CDR3, as DNA: TGCGCCAGCAGCGAAGCACAGCAAGGAAACACCATATATTTT. Translated, it gives CASSEAQQGNTIYF. The chain is built from TRBV5-1 and TRBJ1-3; D is unresolved. Deletions cut 4 bases from V and 4 bases from J, with 12 bases between. Germline CDR1 reads SGHRS; CDR2 reads YFSETQ. The CDR3 runs to 14 residues. The variable domain in full, completed from reference TRBV5-1 and TRBJ1-3, reads KAGVTQTPRYLIKTRGQQVTLSCSPISGHRSVSWYQQTPGQGLQFLFEYFSETQRNKGNFPGRFSGRQFSNSRSEMNVSTLELGDSALYLCASSEAQQGNTIYFGEGSWLTVV.

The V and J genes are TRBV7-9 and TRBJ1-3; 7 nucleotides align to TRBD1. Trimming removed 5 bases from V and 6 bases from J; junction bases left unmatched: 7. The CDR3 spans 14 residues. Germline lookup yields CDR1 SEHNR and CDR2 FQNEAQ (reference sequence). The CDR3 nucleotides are TGTGCCAGCAGCCGCGACAGGGTGACAAACACCATATATTTT. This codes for CASSRDRVTNTIYF.

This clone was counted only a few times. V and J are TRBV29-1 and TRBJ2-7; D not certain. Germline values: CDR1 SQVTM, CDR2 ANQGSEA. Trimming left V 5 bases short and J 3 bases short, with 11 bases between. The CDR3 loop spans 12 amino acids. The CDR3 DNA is TGCAGCGTTTTCGGTGAGGACTACGAGCAGTACTTC. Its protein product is CSVFGEDYEQYF.

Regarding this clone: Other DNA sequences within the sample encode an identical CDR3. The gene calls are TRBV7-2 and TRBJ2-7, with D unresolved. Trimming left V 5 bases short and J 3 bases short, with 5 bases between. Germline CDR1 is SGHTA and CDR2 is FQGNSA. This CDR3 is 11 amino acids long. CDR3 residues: CASSPSYEQYF. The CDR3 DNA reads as TGTGCCAGCAGCCCGAGCTACGAGCAGTACTTC.

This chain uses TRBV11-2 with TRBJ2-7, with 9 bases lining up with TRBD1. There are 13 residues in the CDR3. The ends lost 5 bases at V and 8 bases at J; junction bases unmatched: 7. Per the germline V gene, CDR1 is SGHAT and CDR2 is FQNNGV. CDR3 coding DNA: TGTGCCAGCAGCACCGGGACAGGGATTCAGCAGTACTTC. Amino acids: CASSTGTGIQQYF.

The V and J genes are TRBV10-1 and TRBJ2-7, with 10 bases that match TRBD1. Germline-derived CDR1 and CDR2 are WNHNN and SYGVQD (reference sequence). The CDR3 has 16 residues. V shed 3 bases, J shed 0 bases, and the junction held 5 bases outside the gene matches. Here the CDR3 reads CASSETGQGNSYEQYF. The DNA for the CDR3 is TGCGCCAGCAGTGAAACGGGACAGGGGAACTCCTACGAGCAGTACTTC.

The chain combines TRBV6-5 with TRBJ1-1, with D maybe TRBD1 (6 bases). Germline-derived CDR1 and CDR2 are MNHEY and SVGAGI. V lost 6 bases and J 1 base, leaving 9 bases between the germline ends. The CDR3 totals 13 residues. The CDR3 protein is CASRQQGNTEAFF. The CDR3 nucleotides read TGTGCCAGCAGACAACAGGGGAACACTGAAGCTTTCTTT.

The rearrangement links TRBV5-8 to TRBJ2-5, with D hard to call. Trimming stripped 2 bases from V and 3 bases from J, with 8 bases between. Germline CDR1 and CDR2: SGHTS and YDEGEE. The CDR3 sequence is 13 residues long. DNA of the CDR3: TGTGCCAGCAGCTTAAGTACTGAAGAGACCCAGTACTTC. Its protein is CASSLSTEETQYF.

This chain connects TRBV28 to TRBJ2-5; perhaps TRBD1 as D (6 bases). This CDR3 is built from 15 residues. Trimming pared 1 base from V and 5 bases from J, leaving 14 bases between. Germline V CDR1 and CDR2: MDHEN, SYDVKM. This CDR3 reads CASSLFGRGLETQYF. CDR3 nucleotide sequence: TGTGCCAGCAGTTTATTCGGCAGGGGCTTGGAGACCCAGTACTTC.

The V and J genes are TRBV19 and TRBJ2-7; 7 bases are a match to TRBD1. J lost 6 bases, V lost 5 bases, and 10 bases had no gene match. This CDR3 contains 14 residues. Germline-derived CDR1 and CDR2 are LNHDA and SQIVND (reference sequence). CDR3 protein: CASSPPGQRREQYF. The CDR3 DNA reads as TGTGCCAGTAGTCCCCCGGGACAGCGCCGCGAGCAGTACTTC.

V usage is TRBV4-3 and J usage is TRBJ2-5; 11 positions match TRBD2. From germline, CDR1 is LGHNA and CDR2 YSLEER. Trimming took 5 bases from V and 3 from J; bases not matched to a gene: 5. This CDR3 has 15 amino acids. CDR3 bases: TGCGCCAGCAGCTACGGGACTAGCGGAAAAGAGACCCAGTACTTC. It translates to CASSYGTSGKETQYF.

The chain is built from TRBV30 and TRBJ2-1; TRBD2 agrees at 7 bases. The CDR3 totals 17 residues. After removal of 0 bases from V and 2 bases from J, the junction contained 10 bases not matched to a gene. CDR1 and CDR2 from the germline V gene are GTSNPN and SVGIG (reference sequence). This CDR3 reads CAWSVEIGGSAYNEQFF. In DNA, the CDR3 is TGTGCCTGGAGTGTAGAGATCGGCGGGAGTGCCTACAATGAGCAGTTCTTC.

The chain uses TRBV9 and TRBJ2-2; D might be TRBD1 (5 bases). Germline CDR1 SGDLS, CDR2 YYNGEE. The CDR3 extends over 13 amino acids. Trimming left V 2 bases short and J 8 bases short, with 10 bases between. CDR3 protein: CASSVDSVGELFF. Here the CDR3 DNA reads TGTGCCAGCAGCGTTGACAGCGTAGGGGAGCTGTTTTTT.

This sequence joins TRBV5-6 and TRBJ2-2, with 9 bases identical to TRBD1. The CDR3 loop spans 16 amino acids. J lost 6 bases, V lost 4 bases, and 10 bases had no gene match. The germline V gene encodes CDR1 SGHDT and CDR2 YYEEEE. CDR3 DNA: TGTGCCAGCAGCCTCTCGGGACAGGGTATTGCCGGGGAGCTGTTTTTT. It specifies CASSLSGQGIAGELFF.

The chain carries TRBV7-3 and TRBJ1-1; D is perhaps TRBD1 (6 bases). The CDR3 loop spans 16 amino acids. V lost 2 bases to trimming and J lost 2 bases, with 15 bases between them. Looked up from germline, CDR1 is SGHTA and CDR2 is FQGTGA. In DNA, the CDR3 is TGTGCCAGCAGCTTATCCGGGGGGGCCCCAAACACTGAAGCTTTCTTT. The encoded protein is CASSLSGGAPNTEAFF. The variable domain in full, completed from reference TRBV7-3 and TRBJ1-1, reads GAGVSQTPSNKVTEKGKYVELRCDPISGHTALYWYRQSLGQGPEFLIYFQGTGAADDSGLPNDRFFAVRPEGSVSTLKIQRTERGDSAVYLCASSLSGGAPNTEAFFGQGTRLTVV.

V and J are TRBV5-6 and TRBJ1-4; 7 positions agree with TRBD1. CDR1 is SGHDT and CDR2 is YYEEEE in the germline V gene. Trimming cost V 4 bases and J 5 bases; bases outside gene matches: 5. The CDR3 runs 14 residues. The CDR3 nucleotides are TGTGCCAGCAGCCCTGGGACAGTGAATGAAAAACTGTTTTTT. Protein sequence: CASSPGTVNEKLFF.

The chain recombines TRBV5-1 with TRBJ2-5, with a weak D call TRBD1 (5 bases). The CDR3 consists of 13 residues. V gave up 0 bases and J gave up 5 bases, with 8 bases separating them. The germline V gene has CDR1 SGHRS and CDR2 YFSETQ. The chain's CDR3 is CASSLEGLETQYF. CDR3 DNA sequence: TGCGCCAGCAGCTTGGAGGGGTTGGAGACCCAGTACTTC.

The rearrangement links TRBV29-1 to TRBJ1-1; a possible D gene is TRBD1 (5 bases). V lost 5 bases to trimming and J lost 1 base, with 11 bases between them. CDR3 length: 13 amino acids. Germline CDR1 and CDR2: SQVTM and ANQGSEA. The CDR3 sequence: CSVWRGANTEAFF. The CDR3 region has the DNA TGCAGCGTTTGGAGGGGAGCGAACACTGAAGCTTTCTTT.

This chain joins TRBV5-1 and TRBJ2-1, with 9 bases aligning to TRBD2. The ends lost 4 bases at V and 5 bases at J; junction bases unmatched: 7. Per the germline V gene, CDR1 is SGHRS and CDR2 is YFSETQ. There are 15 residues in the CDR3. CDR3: CASSPIAGVHNEQFF. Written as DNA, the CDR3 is TGCGCCAGCAGCCCAATAGCGGGAGTGCACAATGAGCAGTTCTTC.

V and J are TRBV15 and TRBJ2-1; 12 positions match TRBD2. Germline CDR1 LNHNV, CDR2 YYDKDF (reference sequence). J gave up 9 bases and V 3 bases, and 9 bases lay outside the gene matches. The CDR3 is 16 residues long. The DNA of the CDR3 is TGTGCCACCAGCAGGTTGAAGACTAGCGGGAGAGGTGAGCAGTTCTTC. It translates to CATSRLKTSGRGEQFF.

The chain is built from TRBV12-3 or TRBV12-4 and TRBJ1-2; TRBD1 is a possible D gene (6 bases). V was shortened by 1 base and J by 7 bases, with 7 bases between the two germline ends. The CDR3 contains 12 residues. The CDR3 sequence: CASSLVRGGYTF. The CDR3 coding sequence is TGTGCCAGCAGTTTAGTCAGGGGTGGCTACACCTTC.

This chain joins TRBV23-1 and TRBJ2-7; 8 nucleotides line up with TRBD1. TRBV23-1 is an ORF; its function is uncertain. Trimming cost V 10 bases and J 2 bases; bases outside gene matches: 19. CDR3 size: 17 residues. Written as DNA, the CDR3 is TGCGCCATTACCGGGACAGGCGGAAAGGCGGTCCCCTACGAGCAGTACTTC. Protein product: CAITGTGGKAVPYEQYF.

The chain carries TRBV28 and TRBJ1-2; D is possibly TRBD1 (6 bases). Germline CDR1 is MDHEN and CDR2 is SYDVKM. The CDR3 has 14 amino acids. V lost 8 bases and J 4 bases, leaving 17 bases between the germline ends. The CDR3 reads CASRMGGAFYGYTF. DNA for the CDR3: TGTGCCAGCCGCATGGGGGGGGCTTTCTATGGCTACACCTTC.

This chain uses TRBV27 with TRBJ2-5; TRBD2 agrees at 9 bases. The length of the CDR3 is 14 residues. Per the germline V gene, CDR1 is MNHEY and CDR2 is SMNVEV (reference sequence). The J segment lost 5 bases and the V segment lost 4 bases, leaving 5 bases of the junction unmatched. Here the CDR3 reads CASSSGLAMETQYF. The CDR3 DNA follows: TGTGCCAGCAGTTCCGGACTAGCGATGGAGACCCAGTACTTC.

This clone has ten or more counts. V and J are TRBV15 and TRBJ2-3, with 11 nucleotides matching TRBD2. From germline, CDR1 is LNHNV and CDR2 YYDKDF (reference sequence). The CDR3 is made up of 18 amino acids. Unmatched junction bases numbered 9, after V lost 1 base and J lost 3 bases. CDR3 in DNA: TGTGCCACCAGCAGAGGGGCCACTAGCGGGAGTACGACAGATACGCAGTATTTT. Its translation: CATSRGATSGSTTDTQYF. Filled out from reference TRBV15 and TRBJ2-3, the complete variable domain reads DAMVIQNPRYQVTQFGKPVTLSCSQTLNHNVMYWYQQKSSQAPKLLFHYYDKDFNNEADTPDNFQSRRPNTSFCFLDIRSPGLGDTAMYLCATSRGATSGSTTDTQYFGPGTRLTVL.

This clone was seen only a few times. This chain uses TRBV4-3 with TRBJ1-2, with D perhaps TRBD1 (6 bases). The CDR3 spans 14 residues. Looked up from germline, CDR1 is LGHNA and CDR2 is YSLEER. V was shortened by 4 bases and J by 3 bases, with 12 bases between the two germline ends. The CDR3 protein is CASSRGQPDYGYTF. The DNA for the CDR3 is TGCGCCAGCAGCCGCGGACAGCCCGACTATGGCTACACCTTC.

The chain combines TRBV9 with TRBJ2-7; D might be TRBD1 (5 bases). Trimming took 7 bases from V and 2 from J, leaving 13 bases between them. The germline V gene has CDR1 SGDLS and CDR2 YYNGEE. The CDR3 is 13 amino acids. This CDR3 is CASAPDSPYEQYF. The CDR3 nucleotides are TGTGCCAGCGCCCCAGACAGTCCCTACGAGCAGTACTTC.

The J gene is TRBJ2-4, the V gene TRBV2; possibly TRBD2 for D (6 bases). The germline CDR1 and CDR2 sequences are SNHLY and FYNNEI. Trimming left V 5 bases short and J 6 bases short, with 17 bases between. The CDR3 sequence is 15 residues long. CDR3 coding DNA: TGTGCCAGCAGTCCTTGGGCGGGAAGTGGAAACATTCAGTACTTC. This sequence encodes CASSPWAGSGNIQYF. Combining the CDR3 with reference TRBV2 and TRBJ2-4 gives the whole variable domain EPEVTQTPSHQVTQMGQEVILRCVPISNHLYFYWYRQILGQKVEFLVSFYNNEISEKSEIFDDQFSVERPDGSNFTLKIRSTKLEDSAMYFCASSPWAGSGNIQYFGAGTRLSVL.